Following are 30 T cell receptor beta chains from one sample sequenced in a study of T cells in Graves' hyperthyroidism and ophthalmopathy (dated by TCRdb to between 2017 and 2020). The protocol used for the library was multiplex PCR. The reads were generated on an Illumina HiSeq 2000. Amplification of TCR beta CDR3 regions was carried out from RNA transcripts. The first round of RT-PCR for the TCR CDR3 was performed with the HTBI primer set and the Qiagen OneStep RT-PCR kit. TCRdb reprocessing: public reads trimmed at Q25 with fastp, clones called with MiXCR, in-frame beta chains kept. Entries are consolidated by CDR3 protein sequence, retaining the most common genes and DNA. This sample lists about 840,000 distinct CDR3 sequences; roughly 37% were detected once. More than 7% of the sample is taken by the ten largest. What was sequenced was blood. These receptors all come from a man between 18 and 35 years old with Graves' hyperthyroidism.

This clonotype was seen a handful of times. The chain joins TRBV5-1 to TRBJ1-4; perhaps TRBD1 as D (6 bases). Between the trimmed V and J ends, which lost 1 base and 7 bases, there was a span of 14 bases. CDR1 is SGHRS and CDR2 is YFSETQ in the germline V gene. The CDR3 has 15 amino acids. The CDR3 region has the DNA TGCGCCAGCAGCTTGAACGGGGGCTCCGGTGAAAAACTGTTTTTT. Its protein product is CASSLNGGSGEKLFF.

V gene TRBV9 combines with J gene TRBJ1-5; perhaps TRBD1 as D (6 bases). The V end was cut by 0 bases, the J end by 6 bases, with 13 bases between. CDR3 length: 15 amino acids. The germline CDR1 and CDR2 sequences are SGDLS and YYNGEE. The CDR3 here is CASSVGDMRGQPQHF. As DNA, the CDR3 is TGTGCCAGCAGCGTAGGGGACATGAGGGGTCAGCCCCAGCATTTT.

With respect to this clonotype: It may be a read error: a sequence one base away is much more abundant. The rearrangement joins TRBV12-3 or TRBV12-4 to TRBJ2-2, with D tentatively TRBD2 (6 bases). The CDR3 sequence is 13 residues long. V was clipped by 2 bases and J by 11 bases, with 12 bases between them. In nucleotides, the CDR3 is TGTGCCAGCAGTTTAACCTACGGGGGTGAGCTGTTTTTT. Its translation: CASSLTYGGELFF.

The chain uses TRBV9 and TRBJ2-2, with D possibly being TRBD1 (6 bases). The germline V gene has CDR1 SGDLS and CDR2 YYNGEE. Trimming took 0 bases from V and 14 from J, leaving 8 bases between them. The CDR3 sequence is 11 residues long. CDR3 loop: CASSVGGGLFF. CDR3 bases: TGTGCCAGCAGCGTAGGAGGGGGTCTGTTTTTT. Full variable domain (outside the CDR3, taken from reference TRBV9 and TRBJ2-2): DSGVTQTPKHLITATGQRVTLRCSPRSGDLSVYWYQQSLDQGLQFLIQYYNGEERAKGNILERFSAQQFPDLHSELNLSSLELGDSALYFCASSVGGGLFFGEGSRLTVL.

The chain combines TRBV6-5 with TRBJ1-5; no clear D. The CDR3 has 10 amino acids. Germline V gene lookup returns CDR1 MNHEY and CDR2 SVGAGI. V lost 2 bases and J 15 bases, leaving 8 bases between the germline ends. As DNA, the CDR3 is TGTGCCAGCAGTTACGTAACCGGGCATTTT. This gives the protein CASSYVTGHF.

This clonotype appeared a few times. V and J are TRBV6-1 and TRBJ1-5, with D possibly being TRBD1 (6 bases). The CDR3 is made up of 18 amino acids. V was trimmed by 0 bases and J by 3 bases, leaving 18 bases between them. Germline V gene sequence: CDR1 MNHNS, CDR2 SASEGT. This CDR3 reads CASSEALFGRGLNQPQHF. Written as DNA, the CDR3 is TGTGCCAGCAGTGAAGCGCTTTTTGGCAGGGGACTCAATCAGCCCCAGCATTTT.

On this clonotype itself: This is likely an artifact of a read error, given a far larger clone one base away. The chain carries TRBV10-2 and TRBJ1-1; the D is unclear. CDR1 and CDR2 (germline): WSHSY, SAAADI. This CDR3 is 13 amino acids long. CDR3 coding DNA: TGCGCCGGCAGTCAGGTATTGAACACTGAAGCTTTCTTT. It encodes CAGSQVLNTEAFF.

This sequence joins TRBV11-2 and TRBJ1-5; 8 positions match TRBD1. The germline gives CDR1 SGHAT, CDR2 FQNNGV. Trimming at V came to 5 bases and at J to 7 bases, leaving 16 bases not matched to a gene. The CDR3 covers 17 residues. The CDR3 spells CASSLGWKRTGLQPQHF. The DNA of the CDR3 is TGTGCCAGCAGCCTGGGGTGGAAGAGGACAGGGCTACAGCCCCAGCATTTT.

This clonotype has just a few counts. CDR3 residues: CASSGRAWGRYTGELFF. CDR3 nucleotide sequence: TGTGCCAGCAGTGGGAGGGCCTGGGGGCGTTACACCGGGGAGCTGTTTTTT. This rearrangement joins TRBV13 to TRBJ2-2; D perhaps matches TRBD2 (7 bases). Germline lookup yields CDR1 PRHDT and CDR2 FYEKMQ (reference sequence). The CDR3 length is 17 residues. V gave up 6 bases and J gave up 3 bases, with 20 bases separating them.

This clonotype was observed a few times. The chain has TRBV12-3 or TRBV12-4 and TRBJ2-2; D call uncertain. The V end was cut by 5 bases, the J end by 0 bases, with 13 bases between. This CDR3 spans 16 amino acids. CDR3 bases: TGTGCCAGCAGTCCCCCGGTGGGGACGAACACCGGGGAGCTGTTTTTT. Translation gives CASSPPVGTNTGELFF.

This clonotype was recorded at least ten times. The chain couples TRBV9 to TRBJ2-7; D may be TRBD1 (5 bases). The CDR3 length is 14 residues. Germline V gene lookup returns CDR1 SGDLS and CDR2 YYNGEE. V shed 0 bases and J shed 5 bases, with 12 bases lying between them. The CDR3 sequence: CASSVGQGWNEQYF. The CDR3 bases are TGTGCCAGCAGCGTAGGGCAGGGTTGGAACGAGCAGTACTTC.

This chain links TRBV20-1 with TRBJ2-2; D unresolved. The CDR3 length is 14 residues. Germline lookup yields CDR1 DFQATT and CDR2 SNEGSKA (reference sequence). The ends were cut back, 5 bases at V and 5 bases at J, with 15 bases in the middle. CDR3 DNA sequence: TGCAGTGCTCCCCAAGCTCGAGGAACCGGGGAGCTGTTTTTT. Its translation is CSAPQARGTGELFF.

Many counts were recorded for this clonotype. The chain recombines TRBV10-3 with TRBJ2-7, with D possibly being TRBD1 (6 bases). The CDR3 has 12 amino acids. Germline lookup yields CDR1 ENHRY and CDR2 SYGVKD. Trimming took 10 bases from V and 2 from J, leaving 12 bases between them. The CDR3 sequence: CATRGATYEQYF. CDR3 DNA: TGTGCCACCAGGGGCGCAACCTACGAGCAGTACTTC.

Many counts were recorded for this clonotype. The chain's CDR3 is CASSRPPEDGGYTF. DNA for the CDR3: TGTGCCAGCAGTCGGCCACCGGAAGACGGCGGCTACACCTTC. The rearrangement joins TRBV7-9 to TRBJ1-2; D ambiguous. With 6 bases removed from V and 8 bases from J, the gap between germline ends came to 19 bases. Germline V gives CDR1 SEHNR, CDR2 FQNEAQ (reference sequence). The CDR3 contains 14 residues. The whole variable domain, remainder taken from reference TRBV7-9 and TRBJ1-2, is DTGVSQNPRHKITKRGQNVTFRCDPISEHNRLYWYRQTLGQGPEFLTYFQNEAQLEKSRLLSDRFSAERPKGSFSTLEIQRTEQGDSAMYLCASSRPPEDGGYTFGSGTRLTVV.

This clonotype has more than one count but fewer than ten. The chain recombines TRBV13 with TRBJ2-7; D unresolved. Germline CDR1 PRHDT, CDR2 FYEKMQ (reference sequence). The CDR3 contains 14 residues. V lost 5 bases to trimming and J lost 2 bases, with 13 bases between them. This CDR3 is CASSTDGRAYEQYF. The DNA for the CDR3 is TGTGCCAGCAGCACTGATGGACGGGCCTACGAGCAGTACTTC.

In DNA, the CDR3 is TGTGCCAGCAGCGGGACAGGGGGAACGGACGAGCAGTACTTC. Translated: CASSGTGGTDEQYF. The chain employs TRBV2 and TRBJ2-7, with 11 bases aligning to TRBD1. The germline CDR1 and CDR2 sequences are SNHLY and FYNNEI. V trimming: 6 bases; J trimming: 5 bases; junction bases outside the gene matches: 6. The CDR3 is made up of 14 amino acids. Full variable domain (missing parts from reference TRBV2 and TRBJ2-7): EPEVTQTPSHQVTQMGQEVILRCVPISNHLYFYWYRQILGQKVEFLVSFYNNEISEKSEIFDDQFSVERPDGSNFTLKIRSTKLEDSAMYFCASSGTGGTDEQYFGPGTRLTVT.

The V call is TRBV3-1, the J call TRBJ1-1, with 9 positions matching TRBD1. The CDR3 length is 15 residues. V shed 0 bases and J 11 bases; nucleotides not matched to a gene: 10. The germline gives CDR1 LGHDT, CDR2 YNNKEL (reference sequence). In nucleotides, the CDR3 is TGTGCCAGCAGCCAAGAAGAGGGACAGGGTACTGGTGCTTTCTTT. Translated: CASSQEEGQGTGAFF. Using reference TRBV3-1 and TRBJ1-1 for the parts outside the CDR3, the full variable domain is DTAVSQTPKYLVTQMGNDKSIKCEQNLGHDTMYWYKQDSKKFLKIMFSYNNKELIINETVPNRFSPKSPDKAHLNLHINSLELGDSAVYFCASSQEEGQGTGAFFGQGTRLTVV.

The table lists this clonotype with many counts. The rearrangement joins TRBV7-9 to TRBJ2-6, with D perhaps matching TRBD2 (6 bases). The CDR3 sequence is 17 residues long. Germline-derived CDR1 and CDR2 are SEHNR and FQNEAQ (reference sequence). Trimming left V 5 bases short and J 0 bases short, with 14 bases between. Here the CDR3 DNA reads TGTGCCAGCAGCCCGCGGGGAGGCAGCTCTGGGGCCAACGTCCTGACTTTC. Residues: CASSPRGGSSGANVLTF.

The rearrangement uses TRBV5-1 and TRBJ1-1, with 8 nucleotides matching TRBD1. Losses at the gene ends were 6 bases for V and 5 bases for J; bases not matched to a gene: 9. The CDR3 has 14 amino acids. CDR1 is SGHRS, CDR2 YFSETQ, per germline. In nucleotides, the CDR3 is TGCGCCAGCACTCAAACAGGGGGGGCAACTGAAGCTTTCTTT. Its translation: CASTQTGGATEAFF.

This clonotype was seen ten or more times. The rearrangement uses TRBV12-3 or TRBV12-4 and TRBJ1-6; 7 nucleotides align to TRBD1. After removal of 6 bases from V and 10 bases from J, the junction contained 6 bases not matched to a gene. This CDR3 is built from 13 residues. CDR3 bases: TGTGCCAGCAGCCTCAGGGACAGCTCACCCCTCCACTTT. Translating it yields CASSLRDSSPLHF.

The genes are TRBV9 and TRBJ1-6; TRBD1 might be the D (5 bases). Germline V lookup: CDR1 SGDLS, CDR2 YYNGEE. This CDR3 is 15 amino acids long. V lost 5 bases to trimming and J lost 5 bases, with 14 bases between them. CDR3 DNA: TGTGCCAGCAGTTACGGGGCCGGAGATAATTCACCCCTCCACTTT. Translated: CASSYGAGDNSPLHF.

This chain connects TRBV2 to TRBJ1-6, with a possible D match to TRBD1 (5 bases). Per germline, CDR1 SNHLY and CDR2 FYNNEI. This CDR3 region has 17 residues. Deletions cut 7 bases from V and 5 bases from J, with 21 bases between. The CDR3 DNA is TGTGCCAGCACGACAGAACGAGGACTCGCCCATAATTCACCCCTCCACTTT. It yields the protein CASTTERGLAHNSPLHF. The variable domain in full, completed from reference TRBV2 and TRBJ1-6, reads EPEVTQTPSHQVTQMGQEVILRCVPISNHLYFYWYRQILGQKVEFLVSFYNNEISEKSEIFDDQFSVERPDGSNFTLKIRSTKLEDSAMYFCASTTERGLAHNSPLHFGNGTRLTVT.

The CDR3 sequence is CASSLQDPGEQYF. The CDR3 DNA reads as TGTGCCAGCAGTTTACAGGACCCAGGCGAGCAGTACTTC. The V and J genes are TRBV2 and TRBJ2-7, with D possibly matching TRBD1 (5 bases). V was trimmed by 5 bases and J by 6 bases, leaving 14 bases between them. CDR1 SNHLY and CDR2 FYNNEI come from the germline V gene. The CDR3 contains 13 residues.

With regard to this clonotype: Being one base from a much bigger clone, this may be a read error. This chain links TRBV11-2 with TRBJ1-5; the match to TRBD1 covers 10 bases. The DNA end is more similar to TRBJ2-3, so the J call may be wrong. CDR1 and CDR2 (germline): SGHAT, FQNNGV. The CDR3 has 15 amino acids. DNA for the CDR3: TGTGCCAGCAGCAGACAGGGGGCTGGTAATCAGCCCCAGTATTTT. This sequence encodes CASSRQGAGNQPQYF.

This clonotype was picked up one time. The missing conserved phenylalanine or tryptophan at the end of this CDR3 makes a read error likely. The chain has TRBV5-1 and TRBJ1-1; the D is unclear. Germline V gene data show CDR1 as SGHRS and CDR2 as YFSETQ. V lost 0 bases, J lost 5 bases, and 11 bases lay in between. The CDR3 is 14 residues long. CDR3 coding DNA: TGCGCCAGCAGCTTGGAAGGGTCCAGGACTGAAGCTTTCTCT. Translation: CASSLEGSRTEAFS.

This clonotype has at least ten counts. CDR3 in DNA: TGTGCCAGTAGATCAACCGGGACTAGCGGGAGTCAGACCCAGTACTTC. It specifies CASRSTGTSGSQTQYF. The chain employs TRBV19 and TRBJ2-5, with 14 bases that match TRBD2. Germline V gene lookup returns CDR1 LNHDA and CDR2 SQIVND (reference sequence). The trim removed 6 bases at V and 6 bases at J, leaving 9 bases unmatched. The CDR3 contains 16 residues.

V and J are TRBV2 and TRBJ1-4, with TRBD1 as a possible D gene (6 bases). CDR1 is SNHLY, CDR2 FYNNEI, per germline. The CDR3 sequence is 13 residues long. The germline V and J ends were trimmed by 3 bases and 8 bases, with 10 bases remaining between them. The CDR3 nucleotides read TGTGCCAGCAGTGACCGGCAGGGGGAAAAACTGTTTTTT. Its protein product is CASSDRQGEKLFF. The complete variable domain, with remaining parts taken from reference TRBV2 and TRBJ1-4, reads EPEVTQTPSHQVTQMGQEVILRCVPISNHLYFYWYRQILGQKVEFLVSFYNNEISEKSEIFDDQFSVERPDGSNFTLKIRSTKLEDSAMYFCASSDRQGEKLFFGSGTQLSVL.

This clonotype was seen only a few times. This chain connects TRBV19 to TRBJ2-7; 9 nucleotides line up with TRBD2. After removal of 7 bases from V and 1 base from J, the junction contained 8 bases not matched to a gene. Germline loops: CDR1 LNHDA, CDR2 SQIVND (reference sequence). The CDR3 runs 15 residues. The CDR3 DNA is TGTGCCAGTACCCTAGGAGCGGGAGGATCCTACGAGCAGTACTTC. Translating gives CASTLGAGGSYEQYF.

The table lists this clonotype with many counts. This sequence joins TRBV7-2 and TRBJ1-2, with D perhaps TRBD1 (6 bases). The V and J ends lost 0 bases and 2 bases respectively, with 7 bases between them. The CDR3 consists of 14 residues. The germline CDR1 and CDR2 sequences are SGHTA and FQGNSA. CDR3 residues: CASSLADRNYGYTF. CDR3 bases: TGTGCCAGCAGCTTAGCGGACAGAAACTATGGCTACACCTTC.

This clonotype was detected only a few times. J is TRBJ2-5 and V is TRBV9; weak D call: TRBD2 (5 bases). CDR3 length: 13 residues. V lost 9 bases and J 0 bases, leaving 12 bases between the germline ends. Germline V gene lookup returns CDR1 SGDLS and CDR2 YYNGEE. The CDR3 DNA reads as TGTGCCACCTCGCGAGGGAACCAAGAGACCCAGTACTTC. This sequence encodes CATSRGNQETQYF.